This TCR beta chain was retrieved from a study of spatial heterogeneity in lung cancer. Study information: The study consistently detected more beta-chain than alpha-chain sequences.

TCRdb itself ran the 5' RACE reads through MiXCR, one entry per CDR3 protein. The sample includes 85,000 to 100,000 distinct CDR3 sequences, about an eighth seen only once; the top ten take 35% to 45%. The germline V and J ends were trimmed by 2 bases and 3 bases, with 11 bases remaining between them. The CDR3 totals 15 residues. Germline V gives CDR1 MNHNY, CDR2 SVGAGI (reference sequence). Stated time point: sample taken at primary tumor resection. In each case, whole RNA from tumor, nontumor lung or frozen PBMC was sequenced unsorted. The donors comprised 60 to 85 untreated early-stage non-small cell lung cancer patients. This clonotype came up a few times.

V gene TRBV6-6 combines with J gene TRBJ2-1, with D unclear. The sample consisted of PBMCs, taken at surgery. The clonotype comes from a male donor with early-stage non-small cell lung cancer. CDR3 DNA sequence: TGTGCCAGCAGTTACGGTGCGTCAGACTACAATGAGCAGTTCTTC. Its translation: CASSYGASDYNEQFF.